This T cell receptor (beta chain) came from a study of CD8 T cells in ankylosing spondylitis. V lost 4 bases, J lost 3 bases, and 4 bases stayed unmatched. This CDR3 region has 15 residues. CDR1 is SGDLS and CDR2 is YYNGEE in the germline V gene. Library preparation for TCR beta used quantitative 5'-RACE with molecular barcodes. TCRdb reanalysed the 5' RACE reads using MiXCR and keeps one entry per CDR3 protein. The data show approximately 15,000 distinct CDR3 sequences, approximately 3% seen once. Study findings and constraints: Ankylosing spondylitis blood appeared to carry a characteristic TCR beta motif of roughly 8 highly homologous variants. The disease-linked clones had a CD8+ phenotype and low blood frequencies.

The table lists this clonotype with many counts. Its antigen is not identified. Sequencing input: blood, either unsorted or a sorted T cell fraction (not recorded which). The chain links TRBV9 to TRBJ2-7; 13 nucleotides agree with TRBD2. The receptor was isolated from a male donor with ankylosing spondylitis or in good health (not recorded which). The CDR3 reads CASSSGTSGIYEQYF. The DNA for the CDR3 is TGTGCCAGCAGCTCAGGGACTAGCGGGATCTACGAGCAGTACTTC.